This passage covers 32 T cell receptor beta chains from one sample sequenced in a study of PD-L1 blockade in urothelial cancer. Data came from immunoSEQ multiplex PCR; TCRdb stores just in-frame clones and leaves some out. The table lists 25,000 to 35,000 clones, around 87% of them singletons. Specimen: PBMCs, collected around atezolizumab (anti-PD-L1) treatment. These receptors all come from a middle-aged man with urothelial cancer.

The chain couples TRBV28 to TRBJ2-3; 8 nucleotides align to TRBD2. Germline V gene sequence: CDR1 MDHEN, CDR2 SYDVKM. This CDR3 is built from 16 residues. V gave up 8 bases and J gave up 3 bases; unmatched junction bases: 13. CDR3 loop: CASYPIFGGATDTQYF. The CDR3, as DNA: TGTGCCAGCTACCCAATCTTCGGGGGGGCGACAGATACGCAGTATTTT.

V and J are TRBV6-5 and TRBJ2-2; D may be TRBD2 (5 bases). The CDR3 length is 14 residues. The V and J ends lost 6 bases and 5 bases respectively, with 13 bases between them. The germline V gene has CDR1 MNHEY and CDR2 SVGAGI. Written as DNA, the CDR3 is TGTGCCAGCAGACCCTCACTAGAAACCGGGGAGCTGTTTTTT. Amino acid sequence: CASRPSLETGELFF.

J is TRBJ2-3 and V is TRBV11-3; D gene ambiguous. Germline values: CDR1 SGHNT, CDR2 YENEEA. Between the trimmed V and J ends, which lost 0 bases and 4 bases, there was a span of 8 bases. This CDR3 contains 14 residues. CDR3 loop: CASSLDRFPDTQYF. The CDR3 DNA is TGTGCCAGCAGCTTAGATAGATTTCCAGATACGCAGTATTTT.

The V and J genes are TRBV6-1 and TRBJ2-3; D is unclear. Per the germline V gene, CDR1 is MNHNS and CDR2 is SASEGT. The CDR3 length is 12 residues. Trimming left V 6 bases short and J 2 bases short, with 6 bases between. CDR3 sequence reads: CASSQITDTQYF. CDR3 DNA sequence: TGTGCCAGCAGCCAGATCACAGATACGCAGTATTTT.

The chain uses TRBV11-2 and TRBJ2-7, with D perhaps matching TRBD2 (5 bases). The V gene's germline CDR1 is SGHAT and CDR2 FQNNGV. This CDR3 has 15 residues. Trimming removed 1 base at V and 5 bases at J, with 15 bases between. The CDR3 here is CASSLGPRVRDEQYF. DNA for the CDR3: TGTGCCAGCAGCTTAGGCCCAAGGGTGAGGGACGAGCAGTACTTC.

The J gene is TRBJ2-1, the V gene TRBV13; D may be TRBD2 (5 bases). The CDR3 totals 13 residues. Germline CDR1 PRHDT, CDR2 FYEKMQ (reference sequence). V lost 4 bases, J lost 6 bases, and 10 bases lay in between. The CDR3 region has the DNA TGTGCCAGCAGCTCCGGACTGTCCAATGAGCAGTTCTTC. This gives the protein CASSSGLSNEQFF. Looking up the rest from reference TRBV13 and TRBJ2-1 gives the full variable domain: AAGVIQSPRHLIKEKRETATLKCYPIPRHDTVYWYQQGPGQDPQFLISFYEKMQSDKGSIPDRFSAQQFSDYHSELNMSSLELGDSALYFCASSSGLSNEQFFGPGTRLTVL.

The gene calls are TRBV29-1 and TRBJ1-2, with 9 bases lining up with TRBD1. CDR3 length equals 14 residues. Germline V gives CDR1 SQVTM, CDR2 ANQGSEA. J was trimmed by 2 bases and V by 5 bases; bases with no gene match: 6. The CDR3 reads CSVIYRGRNYGYTF. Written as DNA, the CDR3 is TGCAGCGTTATATACAGGGGGCGCAACTATGGCTACACCTTC.

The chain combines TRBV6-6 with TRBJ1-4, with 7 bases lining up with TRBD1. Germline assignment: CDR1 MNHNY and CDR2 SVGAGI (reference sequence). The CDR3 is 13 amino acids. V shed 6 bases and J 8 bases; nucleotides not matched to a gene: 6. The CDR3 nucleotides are TGTGCCAGCAGCCAAACGACAGGGGAAAAACTGTTTTTT. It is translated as CASSQTTGEKLFF.

Here the CDR3 DNA reads TGTGCCAGCGGGTATGTTCGGGAGACCTACAATGAGCAGTTCTTC. This encodes CASGYVRETYNEQFF. V and J are TRBV28 and TRBJ2-1; possible D gene TRBD2, 6 bases. Trimming took off 8 bases at V and 2 bases at J, with 16 bases between the two ends. Germline V gene lookup returns CDR1 MDHEN and CDR2 SYDVKM. There are 15 residues in the CDR3.

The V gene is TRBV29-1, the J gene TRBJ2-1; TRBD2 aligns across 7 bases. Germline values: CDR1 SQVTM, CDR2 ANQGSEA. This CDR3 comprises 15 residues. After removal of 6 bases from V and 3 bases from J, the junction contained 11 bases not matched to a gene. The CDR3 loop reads CSVTGASGIYNEQFF. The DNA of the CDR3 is TGCAGCGTCACCGGGGCTAGCGGAATCTACAATGAGCAGTTCTTC.

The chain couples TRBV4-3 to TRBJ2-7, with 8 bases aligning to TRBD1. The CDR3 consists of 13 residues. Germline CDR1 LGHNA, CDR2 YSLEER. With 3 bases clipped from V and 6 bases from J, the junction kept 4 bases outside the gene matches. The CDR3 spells CASSHGQGFEQYF. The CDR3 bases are TGCGCCAGCAGCCACGGACAGGGCTTCGAGCAGTACTTC.

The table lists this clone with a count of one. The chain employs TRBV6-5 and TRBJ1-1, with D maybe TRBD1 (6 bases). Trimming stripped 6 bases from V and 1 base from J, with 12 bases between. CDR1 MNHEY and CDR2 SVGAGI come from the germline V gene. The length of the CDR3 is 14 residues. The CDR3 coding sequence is TGTGCCAGCAGACGCAGGACAGCGAACACTGAAGCTTTCTTT. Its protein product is CASRRRTANTEAFF.

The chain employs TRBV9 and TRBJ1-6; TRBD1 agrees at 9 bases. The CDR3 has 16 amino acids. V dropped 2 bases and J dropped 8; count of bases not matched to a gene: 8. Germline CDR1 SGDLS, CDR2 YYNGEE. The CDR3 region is CASSVYRTGGDSPLHF. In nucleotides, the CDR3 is TGTGCCAGCAGCGTCTACCGAACAGGGGGCGATTCACCCCTCCACTTT.

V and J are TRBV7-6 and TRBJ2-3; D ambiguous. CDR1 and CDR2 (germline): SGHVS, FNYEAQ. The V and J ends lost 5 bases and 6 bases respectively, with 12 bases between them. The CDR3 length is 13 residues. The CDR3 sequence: CASSLEQRDTQYF. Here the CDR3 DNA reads TGTGCCAGCAGCCTAGAACAACGCGATACGCAGTATTTT. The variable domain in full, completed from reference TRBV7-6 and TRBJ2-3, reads GAGVSQSPRYKVTKRGQDVALRCDPISGHVSLYWYRQALGQGPEFLTYFNYEAQQDKSGLPNDRFSAERPEGSISTLTIQRTEQRDSAMYRCASSLEQRDTQYFGPGTRLTVL.

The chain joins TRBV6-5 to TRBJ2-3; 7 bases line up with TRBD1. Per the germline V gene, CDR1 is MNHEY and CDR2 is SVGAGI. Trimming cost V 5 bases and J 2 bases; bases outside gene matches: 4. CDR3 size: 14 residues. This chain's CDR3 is CASSKGQPTDTQYF. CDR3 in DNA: TGTGCCAGCAGTAAGGGACAGCCCACAGATACGCAGTATTTT.

The CDR3 region has the DNA TGTGCCAGCAGTTACTATATCGCGGGAGGAGACTACGAGCAGTACTTC. Residues: CASSYYIAGGDYEQYF. The gene calls are TRBV6-6 and TRBJ2-7; TRBD2 agrees at 8 bases. The germline V gene encodes CDR1 MNHNY and CDR2 SVGAGI (reference sequence). This CDR3 region has 16 residues. The ends lost 1 base at V and 3 bases at J; junction bases unmatched: 8.

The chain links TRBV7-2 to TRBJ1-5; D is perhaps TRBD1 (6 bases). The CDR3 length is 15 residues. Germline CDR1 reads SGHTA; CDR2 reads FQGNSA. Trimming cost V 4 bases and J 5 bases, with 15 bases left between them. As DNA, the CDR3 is TGTGCCAGCAGCTCCCAAGGGGGATCCCATCAGCCCCAGCATTTT. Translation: CASSSQGGSHQPQHF.

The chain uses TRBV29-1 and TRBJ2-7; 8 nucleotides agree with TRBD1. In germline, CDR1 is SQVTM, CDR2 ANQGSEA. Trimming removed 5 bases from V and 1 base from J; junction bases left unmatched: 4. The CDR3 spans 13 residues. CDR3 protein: CSVYNRGSYEQYF. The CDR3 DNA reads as TGCAGCGTTTACAACAGGGGGTCCTACGAGCAGTACTTC.

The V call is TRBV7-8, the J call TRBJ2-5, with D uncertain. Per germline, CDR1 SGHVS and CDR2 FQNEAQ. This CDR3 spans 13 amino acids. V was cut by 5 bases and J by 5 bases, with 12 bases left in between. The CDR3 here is CASSPQARETQYF. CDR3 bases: TGTGCCAGCAGCCCCCAAGCTCGGGAGACCCAGTACTTC.

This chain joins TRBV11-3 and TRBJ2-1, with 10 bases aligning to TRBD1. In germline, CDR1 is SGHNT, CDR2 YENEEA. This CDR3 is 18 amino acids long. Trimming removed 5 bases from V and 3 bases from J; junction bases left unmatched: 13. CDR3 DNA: TGTGCCAGCAGCACCAAAGCCCCGGGACAGGGGATCTACAATGAGCAGTTCTTC. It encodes CASSTKAPGQGIYNEQFF. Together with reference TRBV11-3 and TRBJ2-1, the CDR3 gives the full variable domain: EAGVVQSPRYKIIEKKQPVAFWCNPISGHNTLYWYLQNLGQGPELLIRYENEEAVDDSQLPKDRFSAERLKGVDSTLKIQPAELGDSAVYLCASSTKAPGQGIYNEQFFGPGTRLTVL.

Written as DNA, the CDR3 is TGTGCCAGCACACCGGGACTAGCGGGCTATGAGCAGTTCTTC. Its translation is CASTPGLAGYEQFF. The V gene is TRBV7-2, the J gene TRBJ2-1; 12 bases match TRBD2. CDR3 size: 14 residues. Germline V gene data show CDR1 as SGHTA and CDR2 as FQGNSA. V shed 7 bases, J shed 8 bases, and the junction held 6 bases outside the gene matches.

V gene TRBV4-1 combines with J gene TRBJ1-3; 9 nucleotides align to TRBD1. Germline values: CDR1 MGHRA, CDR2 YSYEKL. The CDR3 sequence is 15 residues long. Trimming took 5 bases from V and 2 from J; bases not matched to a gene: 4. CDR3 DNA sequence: TGCGCCAGCAGCTATCGGACAGGGGCTGGAAACACCATATATTTT. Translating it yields CASSYRTGAGNTIYF.

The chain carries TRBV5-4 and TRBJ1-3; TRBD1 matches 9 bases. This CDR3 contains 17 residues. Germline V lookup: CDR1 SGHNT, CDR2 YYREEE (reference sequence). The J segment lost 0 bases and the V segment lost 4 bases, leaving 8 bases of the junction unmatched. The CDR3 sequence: CASSLGQGNPSGNTIYF. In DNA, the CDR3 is TGTGCCAGCAGCCTAGGACAGGGGAATCCCTCTGGAAACACCATATATTTT.

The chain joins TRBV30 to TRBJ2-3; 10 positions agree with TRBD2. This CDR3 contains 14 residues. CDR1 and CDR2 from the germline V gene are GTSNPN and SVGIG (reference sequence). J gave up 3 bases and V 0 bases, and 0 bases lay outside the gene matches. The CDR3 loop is CAWSVLAGTDTQYF. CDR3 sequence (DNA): TGTGCCTGGAGTGTACTAGCGGGGACAGATACGCAGTATTTT.

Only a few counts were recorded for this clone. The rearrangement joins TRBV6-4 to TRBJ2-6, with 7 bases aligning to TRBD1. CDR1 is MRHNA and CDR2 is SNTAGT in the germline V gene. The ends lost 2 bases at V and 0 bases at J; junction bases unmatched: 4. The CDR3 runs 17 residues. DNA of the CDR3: TGTGCCAGCAGTGACGGGGGACAGAGCTCTGGGGCCAACGTCCTGACTTTC. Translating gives CASSDGGQSSGANVLTF.

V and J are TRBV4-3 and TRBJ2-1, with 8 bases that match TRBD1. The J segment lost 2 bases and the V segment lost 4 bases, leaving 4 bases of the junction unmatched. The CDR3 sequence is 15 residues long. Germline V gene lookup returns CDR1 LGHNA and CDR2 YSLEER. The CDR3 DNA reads TGCGCCAGCAGCCTGGACAGGGTAACCTACAATGAGCAGTTCTTC. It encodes CASSLDRVTYNEQFF.

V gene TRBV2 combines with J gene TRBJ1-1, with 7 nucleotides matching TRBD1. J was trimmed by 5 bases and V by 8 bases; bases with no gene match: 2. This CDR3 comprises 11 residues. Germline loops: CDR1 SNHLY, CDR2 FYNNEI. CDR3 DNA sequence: TGTGCCAGCCTACAGGGGACTGAAGCTTTCTTT. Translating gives CASLQGTEAFF.

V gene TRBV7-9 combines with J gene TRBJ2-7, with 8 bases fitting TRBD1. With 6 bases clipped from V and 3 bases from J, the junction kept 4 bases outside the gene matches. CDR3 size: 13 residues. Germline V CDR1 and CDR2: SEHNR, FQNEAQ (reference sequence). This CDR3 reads CASRGTGGYEQYF. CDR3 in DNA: TGTGCCAGCAGGGGGACAGGAGGCTACGAGCAGTACTTC.

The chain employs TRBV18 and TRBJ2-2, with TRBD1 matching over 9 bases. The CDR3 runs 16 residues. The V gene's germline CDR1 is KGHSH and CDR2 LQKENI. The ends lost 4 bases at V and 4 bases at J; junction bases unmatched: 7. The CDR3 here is CASSLQQGAPTGELFF. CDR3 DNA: TGTGCCAGCTCACTACAACAGGGGGCGCCCACCGGGGAGCTGTTTTTT.

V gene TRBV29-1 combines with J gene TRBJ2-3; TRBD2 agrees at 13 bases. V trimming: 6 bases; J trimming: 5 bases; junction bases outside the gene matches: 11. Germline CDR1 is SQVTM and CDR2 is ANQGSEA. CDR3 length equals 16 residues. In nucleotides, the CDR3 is TGCAGCGTAGAGGGGTTGGGACTAGCGGGGCGAGATACGCAGTATTTT. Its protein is CSVEGLGLAGRDTQYF.

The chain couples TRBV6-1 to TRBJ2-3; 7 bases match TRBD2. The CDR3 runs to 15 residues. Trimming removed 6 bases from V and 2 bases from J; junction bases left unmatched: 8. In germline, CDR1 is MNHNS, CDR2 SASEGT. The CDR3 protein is CASSSGGFDTDTQYF. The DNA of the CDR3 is TGTGCCAGCAGCTCCGGGGGGTTTGACACAGATACGCAGTATTTT.

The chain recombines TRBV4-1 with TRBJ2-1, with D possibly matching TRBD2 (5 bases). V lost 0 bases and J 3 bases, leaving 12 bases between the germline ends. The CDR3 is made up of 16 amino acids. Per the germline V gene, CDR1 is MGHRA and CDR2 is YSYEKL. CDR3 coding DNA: TGCGCCAGCAGCCAAGATGCGCGGGTATACTACAATGAGCAGTTCTTC. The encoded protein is CASSQDARVYYNEQFF.